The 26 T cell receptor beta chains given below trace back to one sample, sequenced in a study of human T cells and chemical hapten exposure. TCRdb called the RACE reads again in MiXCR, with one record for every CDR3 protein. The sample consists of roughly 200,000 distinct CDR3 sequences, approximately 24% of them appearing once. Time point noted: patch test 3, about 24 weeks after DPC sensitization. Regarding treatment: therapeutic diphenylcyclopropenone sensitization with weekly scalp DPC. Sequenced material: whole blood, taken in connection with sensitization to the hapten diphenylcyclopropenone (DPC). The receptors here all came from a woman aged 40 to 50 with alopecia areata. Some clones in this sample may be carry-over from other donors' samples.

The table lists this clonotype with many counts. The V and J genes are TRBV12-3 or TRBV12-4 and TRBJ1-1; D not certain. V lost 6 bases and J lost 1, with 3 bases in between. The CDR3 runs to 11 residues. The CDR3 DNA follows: TGTGCCAGCAGCTGGAACACTGAAGCTTTCTTT. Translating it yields CASSWNTEAFF.

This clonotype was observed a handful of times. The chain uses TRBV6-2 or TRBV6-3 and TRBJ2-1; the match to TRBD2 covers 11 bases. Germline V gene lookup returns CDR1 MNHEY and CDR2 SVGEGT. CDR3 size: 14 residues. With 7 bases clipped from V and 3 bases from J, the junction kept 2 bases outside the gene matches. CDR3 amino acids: CASTLAGGYNEQFF. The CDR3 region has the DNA TGTGCCAGCACCCTAGCGGGAGGCTACAATGAGCAGTTCTTC.

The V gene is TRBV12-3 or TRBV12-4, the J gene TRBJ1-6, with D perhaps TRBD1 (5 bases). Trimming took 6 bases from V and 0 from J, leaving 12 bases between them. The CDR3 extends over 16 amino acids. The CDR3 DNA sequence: TGTGCCAGCAGCGGGACGGGAAGCTCCTATAATTCACCCCTCCACTTT. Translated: CASSGTGSSYNSPLHF.

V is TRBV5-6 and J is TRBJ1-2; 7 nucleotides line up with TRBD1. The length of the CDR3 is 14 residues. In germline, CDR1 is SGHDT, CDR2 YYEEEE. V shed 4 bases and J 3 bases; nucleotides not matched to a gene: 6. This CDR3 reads CASSALDRDYGYTF. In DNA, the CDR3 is TGTGCCAGCAGCGCCTTAGACAGGGACTATGGCTACACCTTC.

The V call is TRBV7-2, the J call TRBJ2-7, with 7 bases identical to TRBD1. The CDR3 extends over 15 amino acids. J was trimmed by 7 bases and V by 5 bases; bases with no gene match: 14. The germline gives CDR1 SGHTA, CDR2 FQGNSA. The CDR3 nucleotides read TGTGCCAGCAGCCCCTCCCGGGACAGACCTTCGGAGCAGTACTTC. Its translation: CASSPSRDRPSEQYF.

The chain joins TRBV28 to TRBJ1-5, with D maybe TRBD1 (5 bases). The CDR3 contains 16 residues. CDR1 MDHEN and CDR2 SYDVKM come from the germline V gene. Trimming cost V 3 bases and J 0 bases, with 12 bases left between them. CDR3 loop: CASSLAGTYSNQPQHF. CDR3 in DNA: TGTGCCAGCAGTTTGGCAGGGACTTATAGCAATCAGCCCCAGCATTTT.

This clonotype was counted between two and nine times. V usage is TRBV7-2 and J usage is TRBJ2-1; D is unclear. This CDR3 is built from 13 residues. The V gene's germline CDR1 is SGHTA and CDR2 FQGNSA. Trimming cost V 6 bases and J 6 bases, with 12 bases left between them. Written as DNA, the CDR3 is TGTGCCAGCAGTCCCCCGTCCGCCAATGAGCAGTTCTTC. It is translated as CASSPPSANEQFF.

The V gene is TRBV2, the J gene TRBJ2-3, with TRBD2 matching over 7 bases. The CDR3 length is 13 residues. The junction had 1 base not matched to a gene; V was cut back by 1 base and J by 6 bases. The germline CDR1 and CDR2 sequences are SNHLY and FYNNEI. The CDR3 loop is CASSEGAGDTQYF. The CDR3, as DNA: TGTGCCAGCAGTGAAGGAGCGGGGGATACGCAGTATTTT.

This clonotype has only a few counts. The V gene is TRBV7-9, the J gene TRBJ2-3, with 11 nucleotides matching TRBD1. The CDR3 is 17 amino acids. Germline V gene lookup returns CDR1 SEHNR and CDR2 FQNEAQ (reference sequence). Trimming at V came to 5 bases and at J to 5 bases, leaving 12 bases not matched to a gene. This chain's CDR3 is CASSPIGQGAKQDTQYF. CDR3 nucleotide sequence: TGTGCCAGCAGCCCTATCGGACAGGGGGCGAAGCAAGATACGCAGTATTTT.

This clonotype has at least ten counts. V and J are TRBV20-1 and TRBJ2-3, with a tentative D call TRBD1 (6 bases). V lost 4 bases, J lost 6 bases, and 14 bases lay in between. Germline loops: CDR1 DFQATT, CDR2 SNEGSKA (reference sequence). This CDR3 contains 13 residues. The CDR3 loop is CSATRTAEDTQYF. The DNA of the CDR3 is TGCAGTGCTACCCGGACAGCGGAGGATACGCAGTATTTT.

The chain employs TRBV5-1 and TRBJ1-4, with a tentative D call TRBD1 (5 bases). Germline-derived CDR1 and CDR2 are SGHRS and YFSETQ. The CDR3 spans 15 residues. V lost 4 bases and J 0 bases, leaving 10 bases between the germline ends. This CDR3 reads CASSVLGATNEKLFF. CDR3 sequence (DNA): TGCGCCAGCAGCGTCTTGGGGGCAACTAATGAAAAACTGTTTTTT.

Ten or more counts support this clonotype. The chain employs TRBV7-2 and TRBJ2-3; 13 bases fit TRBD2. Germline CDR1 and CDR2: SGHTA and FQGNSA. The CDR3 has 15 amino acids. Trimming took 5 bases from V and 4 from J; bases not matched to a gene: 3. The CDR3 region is CASSKLAGGPDTQYF. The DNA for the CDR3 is TGTGCCAGCAGCAAACTAGCGGGAGGGCCAGATACGCAGTATTTT.

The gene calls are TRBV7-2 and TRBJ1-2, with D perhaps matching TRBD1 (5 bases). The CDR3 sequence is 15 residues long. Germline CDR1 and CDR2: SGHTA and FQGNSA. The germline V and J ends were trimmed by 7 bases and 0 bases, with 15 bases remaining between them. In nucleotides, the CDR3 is TGTGCCAGCATGAAGTGGGGGAAGACTAACTATGGCTACACCTTC. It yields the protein CASMKWGKTNYGYTF. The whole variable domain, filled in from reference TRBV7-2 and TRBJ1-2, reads GAGVSQSPSNKVTEKGKDVELRCDPISGHTALYWYRQSLGQGLEFLIYFQGNSAPDKSGLPSDRFSAERTGGSVSTLTIQRTQQEDSAVYLCASMKWGKTNYGYTFGSGTRLTVV.

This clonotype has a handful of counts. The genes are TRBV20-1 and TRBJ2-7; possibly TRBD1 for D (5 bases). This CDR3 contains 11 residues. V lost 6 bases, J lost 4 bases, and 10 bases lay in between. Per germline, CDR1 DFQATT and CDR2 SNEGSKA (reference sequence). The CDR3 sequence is CSALQGYEQYF. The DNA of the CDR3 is TGCAGTGCCCTTCAGGGTTACGAGCAGTACTTC.

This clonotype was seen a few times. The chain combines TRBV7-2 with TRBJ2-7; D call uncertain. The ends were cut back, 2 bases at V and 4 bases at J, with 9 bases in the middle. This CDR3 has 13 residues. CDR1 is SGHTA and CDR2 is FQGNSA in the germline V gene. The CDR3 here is CASSLYLGYEQYF. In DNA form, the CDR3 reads TGTGCCAGCAGCTTATATTTAGGTTACGAGCAGTACTTC. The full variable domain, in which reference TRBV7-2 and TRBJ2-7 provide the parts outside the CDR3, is GAGVSQSPSNKVTEKGKDVELRCDPISGHTALYWYRQSLGQGLEFLIYFQGNSAPDKSGLPSDRFSAERTGGSVSTLTIQRTQQEDSAVYLCASSLYLGYEQYFGPGTRLTVT.

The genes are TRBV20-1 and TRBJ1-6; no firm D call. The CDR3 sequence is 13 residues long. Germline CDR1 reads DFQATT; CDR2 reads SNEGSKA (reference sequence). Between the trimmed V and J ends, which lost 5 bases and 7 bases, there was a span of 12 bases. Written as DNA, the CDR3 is TGCAGTGCTGTGGGCGCAAGGAATTCACCCCTCCACTTT. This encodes CSAVGARNSPLHF.

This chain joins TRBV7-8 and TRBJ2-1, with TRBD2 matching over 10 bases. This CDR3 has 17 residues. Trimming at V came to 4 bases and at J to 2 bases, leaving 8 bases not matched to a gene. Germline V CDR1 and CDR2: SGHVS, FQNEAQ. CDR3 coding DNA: TGTGCCAGCAGCTGGGTAACTAGCGGGATAACCTACAATGAGCAGTTCTTC. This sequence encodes CASSWVTSGITYNEQFF.

The CDR3 sequence is CASSLLRANTGELFF. CDR3 sequence (DNA): TGTGCCAGCAGTTTGCTCAGGGCCAACACCGGGGAGCTGTTTTTT. V and J are TRBV12-3 or TRBV12-4 and TRBJ2-2; maybe TRBD1 (5 bases). The CDR3 spans 15 residues. V gave up 3 bases and J gave up 2 bases, with 10 bases separating them.

The CDR3, as DNA: TGTGCCAGCAACGGACTAGCGGGCTCCAGCTCCTACAATGAGCAGTTCTTC. Amino acids: CASNGLAGSSSYNEQFF. The rearrangement joins TRBV7-2 to TRBJ2-1, with 11 nucleotides matching TRBD2. The V segment lost 7 bases and the J segment 0 bases; nucleotides outside the gene matches: 8. CDR3 length: 17 amino acids. The germline CDR1 and CDR2 sequences are SGHTA and FQGNSA.

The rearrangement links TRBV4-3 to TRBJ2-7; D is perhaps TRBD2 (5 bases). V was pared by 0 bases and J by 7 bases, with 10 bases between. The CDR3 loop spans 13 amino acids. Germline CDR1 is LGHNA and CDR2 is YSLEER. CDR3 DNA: TGCGCCAGCAGCCAAGAACGGGGTATTGAGCAGTACTTC. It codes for CASSQERGIEQYF.

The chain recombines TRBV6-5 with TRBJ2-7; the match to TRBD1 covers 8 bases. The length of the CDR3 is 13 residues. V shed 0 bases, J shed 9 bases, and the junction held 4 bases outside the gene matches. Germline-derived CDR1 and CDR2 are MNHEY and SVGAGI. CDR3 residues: CASSYSSTGGQYF. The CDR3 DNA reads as TGTGCCAGCAGTTACTCGTCAACAGGGGGGCAGTACTTC.

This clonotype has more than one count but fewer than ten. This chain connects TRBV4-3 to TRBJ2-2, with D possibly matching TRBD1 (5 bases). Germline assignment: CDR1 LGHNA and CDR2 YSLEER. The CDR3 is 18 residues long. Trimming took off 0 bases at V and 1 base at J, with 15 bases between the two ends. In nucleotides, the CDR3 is TGCGCCAGCAGCCAAGAATCTGGCAGGGCATGGAACACCGGGGAGCTGTTTTTT. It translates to CASSQESGRAWNTGELFF.

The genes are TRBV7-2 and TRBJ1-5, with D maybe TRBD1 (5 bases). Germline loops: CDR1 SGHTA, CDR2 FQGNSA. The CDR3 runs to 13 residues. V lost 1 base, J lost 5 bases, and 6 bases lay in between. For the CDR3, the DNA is TGTGCCAGCAGCTTAGAGGGGTATCAGCCCCAGCATTTT. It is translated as CASSLEGYQPQHF.

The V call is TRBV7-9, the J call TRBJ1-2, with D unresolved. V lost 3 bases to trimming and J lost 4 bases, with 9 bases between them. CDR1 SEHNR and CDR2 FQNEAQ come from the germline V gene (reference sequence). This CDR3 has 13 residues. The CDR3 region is CASSFRAGYGYTF. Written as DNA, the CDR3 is TGTGCCAGCAGCTTTAGAGCCGGCTATGGCTACACCTTC. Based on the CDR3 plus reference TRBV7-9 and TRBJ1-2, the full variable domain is DTGVSQNPRHKITKRGQNVTFRCDPISEHNRLYWYRQTLGQGPEFLTYFQNEAQLEKSRLLSDRFSAERPKGSFSTLEIQRTEQGDSAMYLCASSFRAGYGYTFGSGTRLTVV.

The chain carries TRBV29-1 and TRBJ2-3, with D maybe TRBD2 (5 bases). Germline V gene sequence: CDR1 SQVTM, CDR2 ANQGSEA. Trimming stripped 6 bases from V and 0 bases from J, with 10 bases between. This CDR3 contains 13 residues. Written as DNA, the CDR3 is TGCAGCGTCCCTACTAGTAGCACAGATACGCAGTATTTT. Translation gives CSVPTSSTDTQYF.

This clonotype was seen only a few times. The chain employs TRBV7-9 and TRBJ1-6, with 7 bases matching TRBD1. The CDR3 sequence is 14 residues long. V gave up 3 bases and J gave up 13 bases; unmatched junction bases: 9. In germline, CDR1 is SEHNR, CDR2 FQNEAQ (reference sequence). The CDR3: CASSFPDRVGPLHF. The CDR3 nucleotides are TGTGCCAGCAGCTTTCCTGACAGGGTCGGGCCCCTCCACTTT.